These T cell receptor beta chains were read from a single sample in a study of blood T cell repertoires in COVID-19. The protocol was immunoSEQ multiplex PCR, while the TCRdb copy is restricted to in-frame clones and leaves out a portion. The repertoire holds roughly 180,000 clones, around 85% seen once, with around 7% in the top ten. Material for sequencing was peripheral blood. These receptor sequences come from a man older than 75 with COVID-19, enrolled during active disease. The CDR3 runs from the conserved cysteine through the conserved F or W. Each record gives: clone size, D gene, J gene, V gene, CDR3 protein, CDR3 DNA. The D gene is left open where the match is weak. Rows give clone size only sometimes, using once, few, many, or a class for an expanded clone.

-	TRBD2	TRBJ2-1	TRBV4-3	CASSQILSSGTYNEQFF	TGCGCCAGCAGCCAAATTCTGTCTAGCGGAACCTACAATGAGCAGTTCTTC
-	-	TRBJ1-5	TRBV28	CASSLVGQDVISNQPQHF	TGTGCCAGCAGTTTAGTCGGACAAGATGTCATTAGCAATCAGCCCCAGCATTTT
-	TRBD2	TRBJ2-1	TRBV11-3	CASSLGTSGGLYNEQFF	TGTGCCAGCAGCCTCGGGACTAGCGGGGGACTGTACAATGAGCAGTTCTTC
-	TRBD1	TRBJ2-1	TRBV18	CASSPDRGRRNEQFF	TGTGCCAGCTCTCCCGACAGGGGGCGCCGCAATGAGCAGTTCTTC
-	-	TRBJ1-1	TRBV6-5	CASSPMGMRGEAFF	TGTGCCAGCAGCCCAATGGGGATGCGGGGTGAAGCTTTCTTT
-	-	TRBJ1-4	TRBV5-1	CASSSGHLVDREKLFF	TGCGCCAGCAGCTCGGGACACCTCGTTGATAGGGAAAAACTGTTTTTT
once	-	TRBJ2-2	TRBV18	CASSPEQLNTGELFF	TGTGCCAGCTCACCTGAACAGTTGAACACCGGGGAGCTGTTTTTT
once	TRBD1	TRBJ2-1	TRBV5-4	CASSRDRGEYNEQFF	TGTGCCAGCAGCCGCGACAGGGGAGAATACAATGAGCAGTTCTTC
-	TRBD2	TRBJ2-7	TRBV5-4	CASSPGLAEAFYEQYF	TGTGCCAGCAGCCCCGGACTAGCGGAGGCCTTCTACGAGCAGTACTTC
once	TRBD1	TRBJ1-6	TRBV12-5	CASGFGQGGSPLHF	TGTGCTAGTGGTTTCGGACAGGGCGGTTCACCCCTCCACTTT
-	TRBD1	TRBJ1-1	TRBV5-4	CASSPGQVNTEAFF	TGTGCCAGCAGCCCCGGACAGGTGAACACTGAAGCTTTCTTT
-	-	TRBJ2-6	TRBV6-6	CASSRPLVLRASGANVLTF	TGTGCCAGCAGCCGACCACTCGTCTTGAGGGCCTCTGGGGCCAACGTCCTGACTTTC
few	-	TRBJ2-2	TRBV7-8	CASSLTATGELFF	TGTGCCAGCAGCCTGACAGCCACCGGGGAGCTGTTTTTT
-	-	TRBJ1-2	TRBV28	CASSFGGSTLLNYGYTF	TGTGCCAGCAGTTTCGGAGGTTCCACCCTTCTTAACTATGGCTACACCTTC
-	TRBD2	TRBJ2-5	TRBV5-4	CASSLVGGRETQYF	TGTGCCAGCAGCTTGGTGGGCGGGAGAGAGACCCAGTACTTC
once	-	TRBJ1-2	TRBV5-4	CASQGLGDYTF	TGTGCCAGCCAGGGGTTGGGTGACTACACCTTC
-	TRBD1	TRBJ1-3	TRBV2	CASNTQGAAGNTIYF	TGTGCCAGCAATACCCAGGGGGCGGCTGGAAACACCATATATTTT
-	-	TRBJ1-3	TRBV18	CASSPPAGNTIYF	TGTGCCAGCTCACCACCGGCAGGGAACACCATATATTTT
-	TRBD2	TRBJ2-2	TRBV14	CASSSPRRGDNTGELFF	TGTGCCAGCAGCTCGCCAAGGCGGGGGGATAACACCGGGGAGCTGTTTTTT
-	TRBD1	TRBJ1-6	TRBV6-5	CASRQGPNYNSPLHF	TGTGCCAGCAGACAGGGGCCAAATTATAATTCACCCCTCCACTTT
-	TRBD2	TRBJ2-3	TRBV5-4	CASSLFVAGLPSTDTQYF	TGTGCCAGCAGCTTGTTTGTAGCGGGCCTGCCTAGCACAGATACGCAGTATTTT
-	-	TRBJ1-1	TRBV5-1	CASSLFPLEGMNTEAFF	TGCGCCAGCAGTTTATTCCCTTTGGAGGGCATGAACACTGAAGCTTTCTTT
-	TRBD1	TRBJ2-3	TRBV9	CASAKRRQGLADTQYF	TGTGCCAGCGCCAAAAGGAGACAGGGGCTAGCAGATACGCAGTATTTT